The rows below give T cell receptor beta chains drawn from one sample of a study of beta chain features in type 1 diabetes. The table came from immunoSEQ multiplex PCR; TCRdb's copy has only in-frame clones and leaves some out. The data show 350,000 to 450,000 clones, roughly 13% seen once. Specimen: naive CD4+ T cells from blood. Receptors originate from a man aged 25 to 40 in good health. The CDR3 runs from the conserved cysteine through the conserved F or W. D genes are given only for firm matches. Clone sizes are given selectively: once, few, many, or a class where the clone is expanded.

TRBJ2-3 | NA | TRBV15 | NA | CATSVGLYTDTQYF | TGTGCCACCAGCGTAGGACTATACACAGATACGCAGTATTTT
TRBJ2-1 | few | TRBV7-9 | TRBD2 | CASSLRPSGNNEQFF | TGTGCCAGCAGCTTAAGGCCTAGCGGGAACAATGAGCAGTTCTTC
TRBJ1-5 | NA | TRBV15 | TRBD1 | CATSKDRDNQPQHF | TGTGCCACCAGCAAGGACAGGGACAATCAGCCCCAGCATTTT
TRBJ2-5 | NA | TRBV4-1 | NA | CASSQLGGEETQYF | TGCGCCAGCAGCCAGTTGGGAGGTGAAGAGACCCAGTACTTC
TRBJ2-1 | NA | TRBV6-5 | NA | CASSPSQGSNEQFF | TGTGCCAGCAGCCCCTCGCAGGGAAGCAATGAGCAGTTCTTC
TRBJ2-5 | few | TRBV14 | NA | CASSQVGDGVRETQYF | TGTGCCAGCAGCCAAGTGGGGGACGGAGTTCGAGAGACCCAGTACTTC
TRBJ2-3 | NA | TRBV19 | NA | CASSPTGTDTQYF | TGTGCCAGTAGTCCCACGGGGACAGATACGCAGTATTTT
TRBJ2-7 | NA | TRBV2 | NA | CASRMGQTYEQYF | TGTGCCAGCAGGATGGGACAAACCTACGAGCAGTACTTC
TRBJ2-2 | few | TRBV2 | NA | CASSDEITGELFF | TGTGCCAGCAGTGATGAAATCACCGGGGAGCTGTTTTTT
TRBJ1-1 | few | TRBV7-9 | NA | CASSKTVLTEAFF | TGTGCCAGCAGCAAAACTGTTCTCACTGAAGCTTTCTTT
TRBJ2-6 | few | TRBV5-6 | NA | CASNHVQSSGANVLTF | TGTGCCAGCAACCACGTACAGAGTTCTGGGGCCAACGTCCTGACTTTC
TRBJ2-1 | few | TRBV12-5 | NA | CASGPGGGKFF | TGTGCTAGTGGTCCTGGGGGCGGGAAGTTCTTC
TRBJ1-1 | few | TRBV5-4 | NA | CASSLEVWENTEAFF | TGTGCCAGCAGCTTGGAGGTGTGGGAGAACACTGAAGCTTTCTTT
TRBJ2-3 | few | TRBV20-1 | TRBD2 | CSAGLADTQYF | TGCAGTGCCGGACTAGCAGATACGCAGTATTTT
TRBJ2-2 | many | TRBV30 | NA | CAWRWRDTGELFF | TGTGCCTGGAGATGGAGGGACACCGGGGAGCTGTTTTTT
TRBJ2-3 | few | TRBV4-1 | NA | CASRAPGQRNTDTQYF | TGCGCCAGCAGGGCCCCGGGACAAAGGAACACAGATACGCAGTATTTT
TRBJ2-1 | few | TRBV10-3 | NA | CAVSQRLQYNEQFF | TGTGCCGTTTCTCAGCGGCTGCAATACAATGAGCAGTTCTTC
TRBJ2-6 | few | TRBV7-9 | TRBD2 | CASWAGVNSGANVLTF | TGTGCCAGCTGGGCGGGGGTAAACTCTGGGGCCAACGTCCTGACTTTC
TRBJ1-2 | few | TRBV25-1 | NA | CASSDPKRGANYGYTF | TGTGCCAGCAGTGACCCGAAACGGGGAGCTAACTATGGCTACACCTTC
TRBJ2-7 | few | TRBV6-6 | TRBD1 | CASRGRQGNEQYF | TGTGCCAGCAGGGGAAGACAGGGTAACGAGCAGTACTTC
TRBJ1-2 | few | TRBV7-3 | TRBD1 | CASSLGPEGAYGYTF | TGTGCCAGCAGCTTGGGTCCGGAGGGGGCCTATGGCTACACCTTC
TRBJ1-1 | few | TRBV7-9 | TRBD1 | CASSFRTGLNTEAFF | TGTGCCAGCAGCTTCCGGACAGGGCTAAATACTGAAGCTTTCTTT
TRBJ1-4 | NA | TRBV18 | NA | CASSLIPTQGNEKLFF | TGTGCCAGCTCACTAATTCCAACCCAGGGAAATGAAAAACTGTTTTTT
TRBJ2-1 | few | TRBV19 | TRBD2 | CASSTSGRSGEQFF | TGTGCCAGTAGTACCAGCGGGAGAAGTGGTGAGCAGTTCTTC
TRBJ2-5 | few | TRBV15 | TRBD2 | CATSSAGGKQETQYF | TGTGCCACCAGCAGCGCGGGGGGGAAACAAGAGACCCAGTACTTC
TRBJ2-7 | NA | TRBV5-4 | NA | CASSSSARGNYEQYF | TGTGCCAGCAGCTCATCTGCCCGGGGAAACTACGAGCAGTACTTC
TRBJ2-5 | few | TRBV29-1 | NA | CSFSRIMGTQYF | TGCAGCTTTTCTCGAATAATGGGGACCCAGTACTTC
TRBJ2-3 | NA | TRBV7-6 | TRBD2 | CASSLLGGGATDTQYF | TGTGCCAGCAGCTTACTAGGCGGGGGGGCCACAGATACGCAGTATTTT
TRBJ2-1 | few | TRBV27 | TRBD2 | CASRPTSGAYNEQFF | TGTGCCAGCAGACCTACTAGCGGGGCGTACAATGAGCAGTTCTTC
TRBJ2-3 | few | TRBV7-8 | NA | CASSLQGSTDTQYF | TGTGCCAGCAGCTTACAGGGCTCCACAGATACGCAGTATTTT
TRBJ1-5 | NA | TRBV30 | TRBD1 | CAWSKQGGQPQHF | TGTGCCTGGAGTAAGCAGGGGGGACAGCCCCAGCATTTT
TRBJ2-3 | few | TRBV15 | TRBD1 | CATSGRGDTQYF | TGTGCCACCAGCGGCAGGGGGGATACGCAGTATTTT
TRBJ2-1 | NA | TRBV7-9 | NA | CASSLAESSYNEQFF | TGTGCCAGCAGCTTAGCTGAGAGCTCCTACAATGAGCAGTTCTTC
TRBJ1-4 | NA | TRBV30 | NA | CAWSRTSGGGKLFF | TGTGCCTGGAGTAGGACATCCGGTGGGGGAAAACTGTTTTTT
TRBJ2-1 | few | TRBV7-9 | TRBD2 | CASSTSGSYNEQFF | TGTGCCAGCAGCACTAGCGGGAGTTACAATGAGCAGTTCTTC
TRBJ2-5 | few | TRBV7-2 | TRBD2 | CASSLWSRGTETQYF | TGTGCCAGCAGCTTATGGTCGCGGGGGACGGAGACCCAGTACTTC
TRBJ2-3 | NA | TRBV7-7 | TRBD1 | CASSTDRVTDTQYF | TGTGCTAGCAGCACCGACAGGGTGACAGATACGCAGTATTTT
TRBJ2-5 | NA | TRBV28 | NA | CASRMWGSVETQYF | TGTGCCAGCCGTATGTGGGGGTCGGTAGAGACCCAGTACTTC
TRBJ1-2 | few | TRBV28 | NA | CASRGRTPPRDGYTF | TGTGCCAGCAGAGGCAGGACCCCGCCGAGGGATGGCTACACCTTC
TRBJ1-2 | NA | TRBV5-5 | NA | CASSPTGLRGYTF | TGTGCCAGCAGCCCGACAGGCCTGCGGGGCTACACCTTC
TRBJ1-2 | few | TRBV25-1 | NA | CASSEGLFSYTF | TGTGCCAGCAGTGAAGGACTTTTTAGCTACACCTTC
TRBJ2-1 | NA | TRBV27 | NA | CASSPEAHLRNEQFF | TGTGCCAGCAGTCCCGAGGCCCACCTGAGGAATGAGCAGTTCTTC
TRBJ1-5 | NA | TRBV4-3 | NA | CASSQDRKRGNQPQHF | TGCGCCAGCAGCCAAGATCGGAAACGCGGAAATCAGCCCCAGCATTTT
TRBJ1-2 | few | TRBV7-9 | NA | CASSSTGNGYTF | TGTGCCAGCAGCTCCACCGGGAATGGCTACACCTTC
TRBJ2-5 | few | TRBV7-2 | TRBD2 | CASRRTSAGDQTQYF | TGTGCCAGCAGGCGAACCTCCGCGGGGGACCAGACCCAGTACTTC
TRBJ2-1 | few | TRBV6-5 | TRBD2 | CASSYGPGLAGNEQFF | TGTGCCAGCAGTTACGGGCCGGGACTAGCGGGGAATGAGCAGTTCTTC
TRBJ2-7 | few | TRBV29-1 | NA | CSVDNFNEQYF | TGCAGCGTTGATAACTTTAACGAGCAGTACTTC
TRBJ1-2 | NA | TRBV30 | NA | CACPKLANYGYTF | TGTGCCTGCCCAAAGCTGGCTAACTATGGCTACACCTTC